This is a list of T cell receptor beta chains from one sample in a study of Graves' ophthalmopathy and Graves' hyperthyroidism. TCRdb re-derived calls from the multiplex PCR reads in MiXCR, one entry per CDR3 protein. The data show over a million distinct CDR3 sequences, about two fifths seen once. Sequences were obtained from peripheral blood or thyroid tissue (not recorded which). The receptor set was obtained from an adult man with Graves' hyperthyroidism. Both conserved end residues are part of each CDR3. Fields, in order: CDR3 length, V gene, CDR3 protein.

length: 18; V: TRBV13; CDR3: CASSLWGFGAGVQETQYF
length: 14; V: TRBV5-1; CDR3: CASSKDRGNTEAFF
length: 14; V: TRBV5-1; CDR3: CASSRDPGYTEAFF
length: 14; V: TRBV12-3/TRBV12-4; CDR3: CASTVGGGGQPQHF
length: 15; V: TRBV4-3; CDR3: CASSLRWQGTYEQYF
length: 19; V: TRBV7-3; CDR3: CASSLLSGIFESGANVLTF
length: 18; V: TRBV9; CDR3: CASSVGPGLGAYGNIIYF
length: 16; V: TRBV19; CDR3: CASRTRGTRLGEKLFF
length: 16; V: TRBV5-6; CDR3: CASSYGLGGTGNTIYF
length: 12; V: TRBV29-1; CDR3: CSVDGQGVGAFF
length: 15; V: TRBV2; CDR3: CASRALRGSSYEQYF
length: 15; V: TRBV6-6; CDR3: CASRETSGGQETQYF
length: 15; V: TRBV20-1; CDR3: CSAPPADARNYGYTF
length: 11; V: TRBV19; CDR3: CASTHRVSFYF
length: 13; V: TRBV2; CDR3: CASATGNNQPQHF
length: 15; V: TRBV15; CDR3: CATSRRTGGNQPQHF
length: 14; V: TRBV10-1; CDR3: CASSEGHGKETQYF
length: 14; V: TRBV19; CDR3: CASSMQGRGTEAFF
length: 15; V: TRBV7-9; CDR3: CASSLLAGGQETQNF
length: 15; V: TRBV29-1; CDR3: CSGTSPQGTTDTQYF
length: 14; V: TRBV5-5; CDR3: CASSLGWGGETQYF
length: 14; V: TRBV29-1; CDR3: CSVEDQESSDTIYF
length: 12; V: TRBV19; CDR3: CASRTGSAEAFF
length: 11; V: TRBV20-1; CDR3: CSLGPNTEAFF
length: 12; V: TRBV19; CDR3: CASNTNRGKAFF
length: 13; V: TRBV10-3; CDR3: CAIRDPREETQYF
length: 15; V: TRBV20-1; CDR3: CSARAVSGKLDEQYF
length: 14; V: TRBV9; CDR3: CASSVDSQGREQYF
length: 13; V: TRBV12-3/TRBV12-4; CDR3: CASRLRGSEKLFF
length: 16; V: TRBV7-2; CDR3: CASSSRGSPGNSPLHF
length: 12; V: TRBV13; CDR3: CASSSTNEKLFF
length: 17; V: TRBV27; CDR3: CASSLRLRGPLHTEAFF
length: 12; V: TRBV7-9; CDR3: CASSSPRPSAFF
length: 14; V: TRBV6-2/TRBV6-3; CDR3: CASSLQAFNYGYTF
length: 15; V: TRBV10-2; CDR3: CASSESRQPQETQYF
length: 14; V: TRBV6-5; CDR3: CASSPGITGSPLHF
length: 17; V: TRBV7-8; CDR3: CASSLHRGRWGDTEAFF
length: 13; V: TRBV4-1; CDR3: CASSLKDDQPQHF
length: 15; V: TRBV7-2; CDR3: CASSLEPGMGWELFF
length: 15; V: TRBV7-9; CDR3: CASRTWETGNTEAFF
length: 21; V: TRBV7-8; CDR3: CASSQRVTGTRGKIGNQPQHF
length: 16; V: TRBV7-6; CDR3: CASSPTLGQMNTEAFF
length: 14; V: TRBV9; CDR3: CASSVLLAEETQYF
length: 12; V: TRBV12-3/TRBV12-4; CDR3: CATGGGDTTQYF
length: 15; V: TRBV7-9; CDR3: CASSLLAEYTGELFF
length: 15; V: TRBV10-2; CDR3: CASSAGQKYASEQYF
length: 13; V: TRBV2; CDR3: CASLEELNTEAFF
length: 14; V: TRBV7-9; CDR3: CASSLGGGRKPQHF
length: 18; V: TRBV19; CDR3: CASSRGQGWGRGNQPQHF
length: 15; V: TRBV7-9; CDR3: CASTSIGRHTDTQYF
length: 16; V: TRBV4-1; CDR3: CASSQEPGQLNQPQHF
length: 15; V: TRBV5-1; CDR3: CASSSQGQGTGELFF
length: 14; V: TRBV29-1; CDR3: CSVDKLGANYGYTF
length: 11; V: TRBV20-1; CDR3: CSASRKGEQYF
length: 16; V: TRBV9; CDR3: CASSPGLAEITGELFF
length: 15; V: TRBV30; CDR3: CAWSGGNSYNSPLHF